The clone carrying this T cell receptor beta chain was counted only a few times. Antigen: not known. One to two pinch biopsies were taken from the rectum during colonoscopy. CDR3 length: 13 amino acids. The ends were cut back, 8 bases at V and 6 bases at J, with 16 bases in the middle. Looked up from germline, CDR1 is SNHLY and CDR2 is FYNNEI. The data originate from a study of pediatric ulcerative colitis. Study conclusions and caveats: Rectal repertoires separated controls, mild-moderate and acute severe colitis. No controls had the two rectal clonotypes shared by ulcerative colitis patients.

Up to 500,000 reads were sequenced per sample. TCRdb's copy holds only in-frame clones and misses some; the assay was immunoSEQ multiplex PCR. The sample includes tens of thousands of clones, around 78% of them seen just once. This clonotype was obtained from a boy younger than 18 with moderate ulcerative colitis. The chain is built from TRBV2 and TRBJ2-5, with D unclear. The sample comprised gut tissue. The DNA for the CDR3 is TGTGCCAGCTGTATTAGTCCTCAACAGACCCAGTACTTC. Protein product: CASCISPQQTQYF.